The 12 T cell receptor beta chains listed next were all sequenced from one sample in a study of blood T cell repertoires in COVID-19. Clones were sequenced by immunoSEQ multiplex PCR, and TCRdb holds only the in-frame ones, with some missing. Of around 250,000 clones listed, 86% are singletons. The source material was peripheral blood. These receptors were obtained from a man aged 25 to 45 who had recovered from COVID-19.

V gene TRBV20-1 combines with J gene TRBJ2-1; TRBD2 matches at 12 bases. Per the germline V gene, CDR1 is DFQATT and CDR2 is SNEGSKA (reference sequence). The CDR3 runs 16 residues. J lost 3 bases, V lost 3 bases, and 6 bases had no gene match. In DNA form, the CDR3 reads TGCAGTGCTAGTCCTAGCGGGGGGGCGGTCTACAATGAGCAGTTCTTC. Amino acids: CSASPSGGAVYNEQFF.

The chain carries TRBV9 and TRBJ1-4; 8 nucleotides line up with TRBD1. The CDR3 consists of 15 residues. Germline CDR1 reads SGDLS; CDR2 reads YYNGEE. The V and J ends lost 3 bases and 1 base, in that order; junction bases with no gene match: 2. The CDR3: CASSGTGRTNEKLFF. The CDR3 DNA follows: TGTGCCAGCAGCGGGACAGGGAGAACTAATGAAAAACTGTTTTTT.

V usage is TRBV30 and J usage is TRBJ1-1; no clear D. The V end was cut by 1 base, the J end by 0 bases, with 15 bases between. In germline, CDR1 is GTSNPN, CDR2 SVGIG (reference sequence). This CDR3 is 16 amino acids long. The CDR3 protein is CAWSGGESGVNTEAFF. The CDR3 nucleotides read TGTGCCTGGAGTGGTGGGGAAAGCGGAGTGAACACTGAAGCTTTCTTT.

The chain employs TRBV7-9 and TRBJ1-1; 9 bases are a match to TRBD1. Per germline, CDR1 SEHNR and CDR2 FQNEAQ (reference sequence). The CDR3 spans 15 residues. J gave up 5 bases and V 2 bases, and 6 bases lay outside the gene matches. In DNA, the CDR3 is TGTGCCAGCAGCTTACAGGGGACAGGGCGGACTGAAGCTTTCTTT. Amino acid sequence: CASSLQGTGRTEAFF.

The rearrangement uses TRBV18 and TRBJ1-5, with D hard to call. The length of the CDR3 is 14 residues. V was pared by 5 bases and J by 1 base, with 9 bases between. Looked up from germline, CDR1 is KGHSH and CDR2 is LQKENI. The CDR3 DNA reads TGTGCCAGCTCAGCGGGATCCAGCAATCAGCCCCAGCATTTT. Its translation is CASSAGSSNQPQHF.

The J gene is TRBJ2-5, the V gene TRBV5-5; D possibly corresponds to TRBD1 (6 bases). The CDR3 extends over 16 amino acids. Germline V gives CDR1 SGHKS, CDR2 YYEKEE (reference sequence). The V and J ends lost 4 bases and 4 bases respectively, with 20 bases between them. CDR3 protein: CASSPSGRGIGETQYF. The CDR3 coding sequence is TGTGCCAGCAGCCCATCCGGCAGGGGAATAGGAGAGACCCAGTACTTC.

J is TRBJ2-7 and V is TRBV6-5, with D tentatively TRBD1 (7 bases). Trimming took off 6 bases at V and 0 bases at J, with 15 bases between the two ends. This CDR3 spans 15 amino acids. Per the germline V gene, CDR1 is MNHEY and CDR2 is SVGAGI. Here the CDR3 DNA reads TGTGCCAGCAGCTACGACAGGGACTTCTCCTACGAGCAGTACTTC. Translation: CASSYDRDFSYEQYF.

The J gene is TRBJ2-3, the V gene TRBV2; weak D call: TRBD2 (6 bases). V dropped 7 bases and J dropped 5 bases, with 16 bases sitting between them. CDR3 length: 14 amino acids. CDR1 SNHLY and CDR2 FYNNEI come from the germline V gene. CDR3: CASNWGLLIDTQYF. The CDR3 DNA reads as TGTGCCAGCAATTGGGGACTCCTGATAGATACGCAGTATTTT.

This chain connects TRBV19 to TRBJ1-1; maybe TRBD1 (5 bases). The V end was cut by 5 bases, the J end by 7 bases, with 20 bases between. The germline gives CDR1 LNHDA, CDR2 SQIVND (reference sequence). This CDR3 has 15 amino acids. CDR3 in amino acids: CASSLGWGDHVEAFF. As DNA, the CDR3 is TGTGCCAGTAGTCTTGGTTGGGGGGACCATGTTGAAGCTTTCTTT.

The chain combines TRBV6-5 with TRBJ1-1; 9 nucleotides agree with TRBD1. Germline CDR1 MNHEY, CDR2 SVGAGI. V lost 0 bases to trimming and J lost 4 bases; unmatched junction nucleotides: 3. CDR3 length equals 15 residues. CDR3 residues: CASSYSGTGSTEAFF. For the CDR3, the DNA is TGTGCCAGCAGTTACTCCGGGACAGGGAGCACTGAAGCTTTCTTT.

The chain combines TRBV4-3 with TRBJ1-2; no clear D. With 1 base removed from V and 8 bases from J, the gap between germline ends came to 17 bases. Germline lookup yields CDR1 LGHNA and CDR2 YSLEER. The CDR3 has 15 amino acids. The CDR3 region is CASSQVIEPRRGYTF. The CDR3 bases are TGCGCCAGCAGCCAAGTTATCGAGCCCAGGAGGGGCTACACCTTC.

The genes are TRBV19 and TRBJ1-2; 10 bases are shared with TRBD1. Germline CDR1 reads LNHDA; CDR2 reads SQIVND (reference sequence). The CDR3 length is 14 residues. V shed 7 bases, J shed 4 bases, and the junction held 6 bases outside the gene matches. The CDR3 spells CASTDRTGGYGYTF. In nucleotides, the CDR3 is TGTGCCAGTACTGACCGGACAGGGGGCTATGGCTACACCTTC. The variable domain in full, completed from reference TRBV19 and TRBJ1-2, reads DGGITQSPKYLFRKEGQNVTLSCEQNLNHDAMYWYRQDPGQGLRLIYYSQIVNDFQKGDIAEGYSVSREKKESFPLTVTSAQKNPTAFYLCASTDRTGGYGYTFGSGTRLTVV.